The rows below give T cell receptor beta chains drawn from one sample of a study of CD8 T cells in Susac syndrome. TCRdb re-called the immunoSEQ multiplex PCR reads with MiXCR, one entry per CDR3 protein. Seen here are about 280,000 distinct CDR3 sequences, 85% observed once, and the top ten hold about 0.11%. Material for sequencing was CD8+ T cells from PBMCs. These receptors were obtained from a human donor with multiple sclerosis. CDR3s include the opening cysteine and the closing phenylalanine or tryptophan. The order of the fields is clone size, V gene, J gene, CDR3 protein. Expanded clones get a size class; other rows say once, few or many, or leave the size out.

.	TRBV27	TRBJ1-2	CASSFGATAGYTF
once	TRBV24-1	TRBJ2-1	CATSDPDRINEQFF
.	TRBV24-1	TRBJ2-5	CATSDFLPESHQETQYF
.	TRBV20-1	TRBJ1-5	CSARDQRQVRGQPQHF
.	TRBV5-1	TRBJ2-6	CASSLDRGIGANVLTF
.	TRBV28	TRBJ1-2	CASSLRGQLAPGYGYTF
once	TRBV28	TRBJ2-1	CASSLRDREYGTSGSSYNEQFF
.	TRBV19	TRBJ1-1	CASSISSGVEAFF
.	TRBV5-1	TRBJ2-7	CASSSLPDRLSYEQYF
.	TRBV7-6	TRBJ1-2	CASSSLQGAFGGYTF
once	TRBV4-1	TRBJ2-5	CASSTLAGGPAAETQYF
.	TRBV7-9	TRBJ1-4	CASSLGPDEGEKLFF
.	TRBV28	TRBJ2-1	CASSLGLAGTCEQFF
.	TRBV27	TRBJ1-1	CASSPRTGENTEAFF
many	TRBV28	TRBJ2-7	CASSLAGSSYEQYF